Each of the 7 T cell receptor beta chains below was sequenced from the same sample in a study of vaccination and CD4 T cells after COVID-19. Sequencing of the DNA from cultured CD4+ T cells was carried out with the Oncomine TCR Beta short-read assay. A single record per CDR3 protein comes from TCRdb applying MiXCR to the PCR reads. The table shows tens of thousands of distinct CDR3 sequences, with less than 35% occurring only once. The time point here: late sampling 161 to 241 days after vaccination in a few convalescent patients. Treatment of the sample: approximately nine-day PBMC culture with coronavirus spike peptide pools or control peptides (ViraFEST assay). Their target antigens are unknown. The material was CD4+ T cells from blood, cultured in vitro, obtained about 7 months after SARS-CoV-2 vaccination. Every receptor here comes from a human donor who had recovered from COVID-19.

The chain recombines TRBV7-2 with TRBJ1-2; D gene ambiguous. This CDR3 comprises 14 residues. Looked up from germline, CDR1 is SGHTA and CDR2 is FQGNSA. Trimming stripped 3 bases from V and 1 base from J, with 9 bases between. The CDR3 loop is CASSFDPLNYGYTF. The CDR3 DNA reads TGTGCCAGCAGCTTCGACCCACTTAACTATGGCTACACCTTC.

In its sample, this clonotype was seen a few times. The chain links TRBV20-1 to TRBJ2-1; D may be TRBD2 (5 bases). Germline CDR1 reads DFQATT; CDR2 reads SNEGSKA (reference sequence). The CDR3 runs to 14 residues. The CDR3 region is CSAQTTETYNEQFF. CDR3 DNA: TGCAGCGCCCAGACTACGGAAACCTACAATGAGCAGTTCTTC.

This chain links TRBV7-2 with TRBJ2-7; possible D gene TRBD1, 6 bases. Germline V lookup: CDR1 SGHTA, CDR2 FQGNSA. V lost 5 bases, J lost 5 bases, and 16 bases lay in between. This CDR3 is 14 amino acids long. DNA for the CDR3: TGTGCCAGCAGCCCCAACCAGGGGCCCGACGAGCAGTACTTC. This translates into CASSPNQGPDEQYF.

The chain couples TRBV6-2 or TRBV6-3 to TRBJ2-7; 9 bases fit TRBD2. The germline V gene has CDR1 MNHEY and CDR2 SVGEGT. The CDR3 contains 14 residues. The V gene end was trimmed by 7 bases and the J gene end by 4 bases; junction bases not matched to a gene: 8. CDR3 protein: CASTDIAGAYEQYF. CDR3 nucleotide sequence: TGTGCCAGCACCGACATAGCGGGAGCTTACGAGCAGTACTTC.

This clonotype was counted between two and nine times. J is TRBJ2-7 and V is TRBV6-1; the D call may be TRBD1 or TRBD2 (5 bases each). V gave up 8 bases and J gave up 6 bases, with 14 bases separating them. There are 12 residues in the CDR3. Germline V CDR1 and CDR2: MNHNS, SASEGT. The CDR3 protein is CASGTPPVEQYF. CDR3 nucleotide sequence: TGTGCCAGCGGGACCCCGCCCGTCGAGCAGTACTTC.

This clonotype has more than one count but fewer than ten. The chain recombines TRBV19 with TRBJ2-7; 10 bases map to TRBD2. From germline, CDR1 is LNHDA and CDR2 SQIVND (reference sequence). The CDR3 extends over 14 amino acids. Trimming took 5 bases from V and 7 from J; bases not matched to a gene: 8. CDR3 sequence: CASSALAGVSEQYF. The CDR3 DNA is TGTGCCAGTAGTGCGCTAGCGGGAGTTTCTGAGCAGTACTTC.

The CDR3 coding sequence is TGTGCCAGCAGTTCGGGCGGGATGGGATCCTACGAGCAGTACTTC. Its protein product is CASSSGGMGSYEQYF. The chain uses TRBV6-2 or TRBV6-3 and TRBJ2-7; tentative D call: TRBD2 (6 bases). This CDR3 is built from 15 residues. Germline V gene data show CDR1 as MNHEY and CDR2 as SVGEGT. V was shortened by 4 bases and J by 1 base, with 14 bases between the two germline ends.